This note documents a single TCR beta chain sequence. This record comes from a study of shared clonotypes between healthy human individuals. Clones were sequenced by immunoSEQ multiplex PCR, and TCRdb holds only the in-frame ones, with some missing. Of about 470,000 clones in the sample, roughly 77% were seen once. V was clipped by 1 base and J by 5 bases, with 14 bases between them. This CDR3 has 16 amino acids. The germline CDR1 and CDR2 sequences are SGHAT and FQDESV (reference sequence). This receptor was obtained from a woman in her thirties or forties in good health. Some clones in this sample may be carry-over from other donors' samples. The J gene is TRBJ2-2, the V gene TRBV11-1; D call uncertain. Source material: PBMCs. CDR3 amino acids: CASSLGSSGGTGELFF. The DNA for the CDR3 is TGTGCCAGCAGCTTAGGATCGTCAGGTGGAACCGGGGAGCTGTTTTTT. The whole variable domain, remainder taken from reference TRBV11-1 and TRBJ2-2, is EAEVAQSPRYKITEKSQAVAFWCDPISGHATLYWYRQILGQGPELLVQFQDESVVDDSQLPKDRFSAERLKGVDSTLKIQPAELGDSAMYLCASSLGSSGGTGELFFGEGSRLTVL.